What follows are 16 T cell receptor beta chains derived from one specimen sequenced in a study of T cells in Graves' hyperthyroidism and ophthalmopathy. The TCR beta CDR3 regions underwent amplification using RNA transcripts as the source. The TCR CDR3 was amplified in a first-round RT-PCR using the HTBI primer set. Via MiXCR, TCRdb re-called the multiplex PCR reads, giving one row per CDR3 protein. The sample shows some 350,000 distinct CDR3 sequences, about 15% of them seen only once. The sequenced sample consisted of blood. The receptors shown here come from a woman between 18 and 29 years old with Graves' hyperthyroidism that later progressed to Graves' ophthalmopathy.

This clonotype was picked up many times. This chain connects TRBV11-2 to TRBJ1-1, with 7 nucleotides matching TRBD1. CDR1 and CDR2 (germline): SGHAT, FQNNGV. J was trimmed by 1 base and V by 1 base; bases with no gene match: 12. This CDR3 has 18 residues. The CDR3, as DNA: TGTGCCAGCAGCTTAGGCCGAACCCCGACAGGGCCGAACACTGAAGCTTTCTTT. Amino acids: CASSLGRTPTGPNTEAFF.

This clonotype appeared many times. An end of the junction does not agree with germline; a read error may underlie this. This chain links TRBV2 with TRBJ2-5; 7 bases agree with TRBD1. Germline V gene sequence: CDR1 SNHLY, CDR2 FYNNEI. The CDR3 consists of 14 residues. The CDR3 DNA sequence: TGTGCCGGCAGCGACCTGGGACAGCAAGAGACCCAGTACTTC. Translated: CAGSDLGQQETQYF.

The rearrangement joins TRBV15 to TRBJ2-2; tentatively, D is TRBD1 (6 bases). CDR1 and CDR2 (germline): LNHNV, YYDKDF (reference sequence). V lost 6 bases and J lost 1, with 15 bases in between. The length of the CDR3 is 16 residues. CDR3 region: CATRSTLRGNTGELFF. The CDR3 region has the DNA TGTGCCACCAGGTCGACACTCAGGGGGAACACCGGGGAGCTGTTTTTT.

The chain uses TRBV25-1 and TRBJ1-2, with TRBD1 as a possible D gene (5 bases). Trimming pared 4 bases from V and 8 bases from J, leaving 14 bases between. The germline V gene encodes CDR1 MGHDK and CDR2 SYGVNS. The CDR3 runs to 13 residues. In DNA form, the CDR3 reads TGTGCCAGCAGTGGAGGGACCCCTGAGGGCTACACCTTC. This translates into CASSGGTPEGYTF.

The V call is TRBV7-6, the J call TRBJ1-6; TRBD1 agrees at 9 bases. The V and J ends lost 5 bases and 9 bases, in that order; junction bases with no gene match: 14. CDR3 length: 17 residues. The germline V gene encodes CDR1 SGHVS and CDR2 FNYEAQ. Here the CDR3 reads CASSLTTGGTGSSPLHF. The CDR3 DNA is TGTGCCAGCAGCCTCACCACGGGGGGGACAGGGTCTTCACCCCTCCACTTT.

The chain has TRBV14 and TRBJ2-7; D is unclear. Germline V gives CDR1 SGHDN, CDR2 FVKESK. The CDR3 is made up of 15 amino acids. Between the trimmed V and J ends, which lost 2 bases and 2 bases, there was a span of 13 bases. In DNA form, the CDR3 reads TGTGCCAGCAGCCAATCCACGGGCGACACCTACGAGCAGTACTTC. Translated: CASSQSTGDTYEQYF.

The chain links TRBV29-1 to TRBJ2-3; D possibly uses TRBD1 or TRBD2 (6 bases each). Germline V CDR1 and CDR2: SQVTM, ANQGSEA. The germline V and J ends were trimmed by 2 bases and 6 bases, with 9 bases remaining between them. The CDR3 totals 12 residues. In DNA form, the CDR3 reads TGCAGCGTTGAATTCGGGGGCGATACGCAGTATTTT. Encoded protein: CSVEFGGDTQYF.

This clonotype was counted many times. The rearrangement joins TRBV18 to TRBJ2-3; 9 positions agree with TRBD1. The CDR3 sequence is 15 residues long. Germline V CDR1 and CDR2: KGHSH, LQKENI. Trimming took 5 bases from V and 0 from J; bases not matched to a gene: 3. The CDR3 coding sequence is TGTGCCAGCTCAGCCGGGACAGGGAGCACAGATACGCAGTATTTT. Amino acids: CASSAGTGSTDTQYF. The complete variable domain, with remaining parts taken from reference TRBV18 and TRBJ2-3, reads NAGVMQNPRHLVRRRGQEARLRCSPMKGHSHVYWYRQLPEEGLKFMVYLQKENIIDESGMPKERFSAEFPKEGPSILRIQQVVRGDSAAYFCASSAGTGSTDTQYFGPGTRLTVL.

This clonotype was seen repeatedly, ten times or more. The chain joins TRBV15 to TRBJ2-7, with D possibly being TRBD1 (6 bases). The CDR3 has 18 residues. Germline loops: CDR1 LNHNV, CDR2 YYDKDF (reference sequence). The germline V and J ends were trimmed by 1 base and 0 bases, with 19 bases remaining between them. This CDR3 is CATSRGFGTGIVSYEQYF. In DNA form, the CDR3 reads TGTGCCACCAGCAGAGGGTTTGGTACAGGGATTGTCTCCTACGAGCAGTACTTC.

This clonotype was found a few times. V usage is TRBV9 and J usage is TRBJ2-7; 8 bases match TRBD2. V shed 3 bases, J shed 2 bases, and the junction held 4 bases outside the gene matches. Per the germline V gene, CDR1 is SGDLS and CDR2 is YYNGEE. CDR3 length equals 14 residues. The CDR3 reads CASSATSGAYEQYF. The CDR3, as DNA: TGTGCCAGCAGCGCAACTAGCGGTGCCTACGAGCAGTACTTC.

The chain employs TRBV7-2 and TRBJ2-7; D gene uncertain. CDR3 length equals 12 residues. Per the germline V gene, CDR1 is SGHTA and CDR2 is FQGNSA. V was clipped by 4 bases and J by 6 bases, with 10 bases between them. The CDR3, as DNA: TGTGCCAGCAGCTCGAGCGTCGGCGAGCAGTACTTC. Translation gives CASSSSVGEQYF. Together with reference TRBV7-2 and TRBJ2-7, the CDR3 gives the full variable domain: GAGVSQSPSNKVTEKGKDVELRCDPISGHTALYWYRQSLGQGLEFLIYFQGNSAPDKSGLPSDRFSAERTGGSVSTLTIQRTQQEDSAVYLCASSSSVGEQYFGPGTRLTVT.

This clonotype occurred a few times. J is TRBJ2-3 and V is TRBV19; 10 nucleotides match TRBD2. The J segment lost 5 bases and the V segment lost 1 base, leaving 6 bases of the junction unmatched. CDR1 is LNHDA and CDR2 is SQIVND in the germline V gene (reference sequence). The CDR3 is 16 amino acids. CDR3 nucleotide sequence: TGTGCCAGTAGTATAGCCAGCGGGAGGGCCTTAGATACGCAGTATTTT. Translating it yields CASSIASGRALDTQYF.

This chain uses TRBV7-9 with TRBJ2-2, with D unclear. CDR1 is SEHNR, CDR2 FQNEAQ, per germline (reference sequence). V was pared by 2 bases and J by 6 bases, with 13 bases between. This CDR3 comprises 15 residues. CDR3 sequence (DNA): TGTGCCAGCAGCTTATACTGGGTCACCCCCGGGGAGCTGTTTTTT. Amino acids: CASSLYWVTPGELFF. The entire variable domain, with the rest obtained from reference TRBV7-9 and TRBJ2-2, is as follows: DTGVSQNPRHKITKRGQNVTFRCDPISEHNRLYWYRQTLGQGPEFLTYFQNEAQLEKSRLLSDRFSAERPKGSFSTLEIQRTEQGDSAMYLCASSLYWVTPGELFFGEGSRLTVL.

This clonotype was detected many times. This sequence joins TRBV7-2 and TRBJ2-7, with TRBD2 matching 7 bases. Germline V gene lookup returns CDR1 SGHTA and CDR2 FQGNSA. The CDR3 has 17 amino acids. The V and J ends lost 3 bases and 2 bases, in that order; junction bases with no gene match: 13. DNA for the CDR3: TGTGCCAGCAGCTTCGTCTTGTCAAGCGGGAACGCCTACGAGCAGTACTTC. Its protein product is CASSFVLSSGNAYEQYF. Full variable domain (remainder filled in from reference TRBV7-2 and TRBJ2-7): GAGVSQSPSNKVTEKGKDVELRCDPISGHTALYWYRQSLGQGLEFLIYFQGNSAPDKSGLPSDRFSAERTGGSVSTLTIQRTQQEDSAVYLCASSFVLSSGNAYEQYFGPGTRLTVT.

V usage is TRBV5-1 and J usage is TRBJ2-1, with D uncertain. V shed 4 bases and J shed 6 bases, with 20 bases lying between them. The CDR3 covers 16 residues. Looked up from germline, CDR1 is SGHRS and CDR2 is YFSETQ. CDR3 DNA sequence: TGCGCCAGCAGCCCGGACGGGCTCTTCACCTGCAATGAGCAGTTCTTC. Translated: CASSPDGLFTCNEQFF.

CDR3 loop: CASSQRSGRGGNEQFF. The DNA of the CDR3 is TGTGCCAGCAGCCAACGGAGCGGGAGGGGAGGAAATGAGCAGTTCTTC. V gene TRBV14 combines with J gene TRBJ2-1, with TRBD2 identical over 10 bases. This CDR3 region has 16 residues. In germline, CDR1 is SGHDN, CDR2 FVKESK. V was clipped by 2 bases and J by 7 bases; unmatched bases: 8.